This is a list of T cell receptor beta chains from one sample in a study of response to subunit inactivated influenza vaccine. A single record per CDR3 protein comes from TCRdb applying MiXCR to the RT-PCR reads. The sample contains around 790,000 distinct CDR3 sequences, over 20% of which appear only once. Source: PBMCs from blood, taken roughly 5 days after vaccination. The receptors were sampled from a man aged 45 to 65 who received an inactivated influenza vaccine. CDR3s include the opening cysteine and the closing phenylalanine or tryptophan. Fields, in order: clone size, D gene, J gene, V gene, CDR3 protein, CDR3 DNA. D genes are given only for firm matches. Expanded clones are given a class, and other clones once, few, many or no size at all.

clone_size: .; d_call: TRBD2; j_call: TRBJ2-1; v_call: TRBV6-4; cdr3_aa: CASSDRDLAGGRNEQFF; cdr3_nt: TGTGCCAGCAGTGATCGGGACTTAGCGGGAGGGCGGAATGAGCAGTTCTTC
clone_size: .; d_call: TRBD2; j_call: TRBJ2-7; v_call: TRBV20-1; cdr3_aa: CSARWTSAYEQYF; cdr3_nt: TGCAGTGCTAGATGGACTAGCGCCTACGAGCAGTACTTC
clone_size: .; d_call: .; j_call: TRBJ2-7; v_call: TRBV12-3/TRBV12-4; cdr3_aa: CASSLLTAAEQYF; cdr3_nt: TGTGCCAGCAGTTTATTGACAGCCGCCGAGCAGTACTTC
clone_size: .; d_call: TRBD1; j_call: TRBJ2-2; v_call: TRBV11-2; cdr3_aa: CASSLGWTGDGGELFF; cdr3_nt: TGTGCCAGCAGCTTAGGTTGGACAGGGGACGGCGGGGAGCTGTTTTTT
clone_size: few; d_call: TRBD1; j_call: TRBJ1-5; v_call: TRBV12-3/TRBV12-4; cdr3_aa: CASSEQGADQPQHF; cdr3_nt: TGTGCCAGCAGTGAGCAGGGGGCAGATCAGCCCCAGCATTTT
clone_size: .; d_call: .; j_call: TRBJ2-3; v_call: TRBV6-5; cdr3_aa: CASSYSPGGRADTQYF; cdr3_nt: TGTGCCAGCAGTTACTCCCCGGGGGGCAGGGCAGATACGCAGTATTTT
clone_size: .; d_call: .; j_call: TRBJ2-1; v_call: TRBV7-9; cdr3_aa: CASHSVRVRGIYNEQFF; cdr3_nt: TGTGCCAGCCACTCCGTTCGGGTCCGGGGGATCTACAATGAGCAGTTCTTC
clone_size: few; d_call: .; j_call: TRBJ1-1; v_call: TRBV6-5; cdr3_aa: CASSSLHAGDRNTEAFF; cdr3_nt: TGTGCCAGCAGTTCATTGCATGCAGGGGACCGGAACACTGAAGCTTTCTTT
clone_size: .; d_call: .; j_call: TRBJ1-4; v_call: TRBV7-6; cdr3_aa: CASSPGALRANEKLFF; cdr3_nt: TGTGCCAGCAGCCCCGGAGCCCTCAGGGCTAATGAAAAACTGTTTTTT
clone_size: few; d_call: TRBD1; j_call: TRBJ1-4; v_call: TRBV4-2; cdr3_aa: CASSFSGTGFFHEKLFF; cdr3_nt: TGTGCCAGCAGCTTTTCCGGGACAGGTTTTTTTCATGAAAAACTGTTTTTT
clone_size: few; d_call: .; j_call: TRBJ2-7; v_call: TRBV20-1; cdr3_aa: CSARGRGTNYEQYF; cdr3_nt: TGCAGTGCTAGAGGGCGGGGGACAAACTACGAGCAGTACTTC
clone_size: many; d_call: .; j_call: TRBJ2-2; v_call: TRBV4-2; cdr3_aa: CASSQPGATGELFF; cdr3_nt: TGTGCCAGCAGCCAACCGGGAGCAACCGGGGAGCTGTTTTTT
clone_size: few; d_call: .; j_call: TRBJ2-1; v_call: TRBV5-4; cdr3_aa: CASSSRDGNEQFF; cdr3_nt: TGTGCCAGCAGCTCCCGTGATGGGAATGAGCAGTTCTTC
clone_size: .; d_call: .; j_call: TRBJ2-7; v_call: TRBV4-1; cdr3_aa: CASSQVGAAPYEQYF; cdr3_nt: TGCGCCAGCAGCCAAGTGGGAGCGGCACCTTACGAGCAGTACTTC
clone_size: few; d_call: .; j_call: TRBJ1-4; v_call: TRBV12-3/TRBV12-4; cdr3_aa: CASSTHTGKSEKLFF; cdr3_nt: TGTGCCAGCAGCACCCATACAGGGAAGAGTGAAAAACTGTTTTTT
clone_size: few; d_call: TRBD1; j_call: TRBJ1-5; v_call: TRBV12-3/TRBV12-4; cdr3_aa: CASIETGRNQPQHF; cdr3_nt: TGTGCCAGCATCGAGACAGGGAGAAATCAGCCCCAGCATTTT
clone_size: .; d_call: .; j_call: TRBJ2-5; v_call: TRBV15; cdr3_aa: CATSRVGGQETQYF; cdr3_nt: TGTGCCACCAGCAGAGTCGGAGGTCAAGAGACCCAGTACTTC
clone_size: .; d_call: .; j_call: TRBJ2-7; v_call: TRBV7-2; cdr3_aa: CASSLVPAGSGEQYF; cdr3_nt: TGTGCCAGCAGCTTAGTGCCTGCAGGGTCTGGCGAGCAGTACTTC
clone_size: .; d_call: TRBD2; j_call: TRBJ2-5; v_call: TRBV5-1; cdr3_aa: CASSFSPRGVLQETQYF; cdr3_nt: TGCGCCAGCAGCTTTTCCCCGCGGGGGGTTCTACAAGAGACCCAGTACTTC
clone_size: .; d_call: .; j_call: TRBJ2-7; v_call: TRBV20-1; cdr3_aa: CSARPRIYYEQYF; cdr3_nt: TGCAGTGCTAGGCCGAGGATCTACTACGAGCAGTACTTC
clone_size: .; d_call: .; j_call: TRBJ2-5; v_call: TRBV5-1; cdr3_aa: CASSLGISLQETQYF; cdr3_nt: TGCGCCAGCAGCTTAGGGATTAGCCTCCAAGAGACCCAGTACTTC
clone_size: .; d_call: TRBD1; j_call: TRBJ2-7; v_call: TRBV18; cdr3_aa: CASSPVDRVHEQYF; cdr3_nt: TGTGCCAGCTCACCAGTCGACAGGGTCCACGAGCAGTACTTC
clone_size: few; d_call: .; j_call: TRBJ2-5; v_call: TRBV9; cdr3_aa: CASSVAGQPRGETQYF; cdr3_nt: TGTGCCAGCAGCGTAGCTGGGCAGCCCCGGGGAGAGACCCAGTACTTC
clone_size: few; d_call: .; j_call: TRBJ2-3; v_call: TRBV11-2; cdr3_aa: CASSFWPLDTQYF; cdr3_nt: TGTGCCAGCAGCTTTTGGCCGTTAGATACGCAGTATTTT
clone_size: many; d_call: TRBD1; j_call: TRBJ2-7; v_call: TRBV10-3; cdr3_aa: CAIGTGSPEQYF; cdr3_nt: TGTGCCATCGGGACAGGGAGCCCCGAGCAGTACTTC
clone_size: many; d_call: .; j_call: TRBJ1-1; v_call: TRBV15; cdr3_aa: CATSRESTLNTEAFF; cdr3_nt: TGTGCCACCAGCAGAGAGAGTACCCTGAACACTGAAGCTTTCTTT
clone_size: .; d_call: .; j_call: TRBJ2-3; v_call: TRBV20-1; cdr3_aa: CSAWRDRLGDTQYF; cdr3_nt: TGCAGTGCTTGGAGGGATCGGTTAGGGGATACGCAGTATTTT
clone_size: .; d_call: TRBD2; j_call: TRBJ2-1; v_call: TRBV11-2; cdr3_aa: CASSLVRASGAGKQFF; cdr3_nt: TGTGCCAGCAGCTTAGTTAGGGCTAGCGGGGCGGGTAAGCAGTTCTTC
clone_size: many; d_call: .; j_call: TRBJ2-7; v_call: TRBV10-3; cdr3_aa: CAISESNLPRQYF; cdr3_nt: TGTGCCATCAGTGAGTCGAATTTACCACGGCAGTACTTC
clone_size: many; d_call: TRBD2; j_call: TRBJ2-7; v_call: TRBV7-9; cdr3_aa: CASSSGLADMDSYEQYF; cdr3_nt: TGTGCCAGCAGCTCGGGACTAGCGGATATGGACTCCTACGAGCAGTACTTC
clone_size: few; d_call: TRBD2; j_call: TRBJ2-3; v_call: TRBV2; cdr3_aa: CASSRREGRTNTQYF; cdr3_nt: TGTGCCAGCTCGAGACGGGAGGGCCGCACAAATACGCAGTATTTT
clone_size: few; d_call: .; j_call: TRBJ1-1; v_call: TRBV18; cdr3_aa: CASSPLPGEGILKNTEAFF; cdr3_nt: TGTGCCAGCTCACCCCTTCCAGGGGAGGGAATACTAAAGAACACTGAAGCTTTCTTT
clone_size: .; d_call: .; j_call: TRBJ1-1; v_call: TRBV12-3/TRBV12-4; cdr3_aa: CASSPKGGQNTEAFF; cdr3_nt: TGTGCCAGCAGTCCGAAAGGGGGGCAGAACACTGAAGCTTTCTTT
clone_size: few; d_call: TRBD2; j_call: TRBJ2-1; v_call: TRBV20-1; cdr3_aa: CSASLAGLSEQFF; cdr3_nt: TGCAGTGCTAGTTTAGCGGGACTATCTGAGCAGTTCTTC
clone_size: few; d_call: .; j_call: TRBJ2-1; v_call: TRBV12-3/TRBV12-4; cdr3_aa: CASSKQGTPSYNEQFF; cdr3_nt: TGTGCCAGCAGTAAACAGGGAACCCCTAGTTACAATGAGCAGTTCTTC
clone_size: once; d_call: .; j_call: TRBJ2-2; v_call: TRBV11-2; cdr3_aa: CASSKDPVNTGELFF; cdr3_nt: TGTGCCAGCAGCAAGGATCCGGTGAACACCGGGGAGCTGTTTTTT
clone_size: .; d_call: TRBD2; j_call: TRBJ2-7; v_call: TRBV5-6; cdr3_aa: CASISLAGGVTDEQYF; cdr3_nt: TGTGCCAGCATTAGTCTAGCGGGAGGAGTGACGGACGAGCAGTACTTC
clone_size: many; d_call: TRBD2; j_call: TRBJ2-3; v_call: TRBV7-2; cdr3_aa: CASSLGGLAGANTQYF; cdr3_nt: TGTGCCAGCAGCTTAGGGGGACTAGCGGGAGCTAATACGCAGTATTTT
clone_size: few; d_call: .; j_call: TRBJ2-1; v_call: TRBV20-1; cdr3_aa: CSARGWKSNEEQFF; cdr3_nt: TGCAGTGCTAGGGGGTGGAAGTCCAATGAAGAGCAGTTCTTC
clone_size: few; d_call: .; j_call: TRBJ2-5; v_call: TRBV5-1; cdr3_aa: CASSRPTHQETQYF; cdr3_nt: TGCGCCAGCAGCAGGCCCACTCACCAAGAGACCCAGTACTTC
clone_size: .; d_call: .; j_call: TRBJ1-1; v_call: TRBV6-2/TRBV6-3; cdr3_aa: CASSPSGLKTNTEAFF; cdr3_nt: TGTGCCAGCAGTCCCAGTGGCCTGAAAACAAACACTGAAGCTTTCTTT
clone_size: .; d_call: .; j_call: TRBJ1-1; v_call: TRBV20-1; cdr3_aa: CSTSGGITEAFF; cdr3_nt: TGCAGTACAAGTGGGGGGATCACTGAAGCTTTCTTT
clone_size: few; d_call: .; j_call: TRBJ2-7; v_call: TRBV5-1; cdr3_aa: CASSPDSYSYEQYF; cdr3_nt: TGCGCCAGCAGCCCGGACTCTTACTCCTACGAGCAGTACTTC
clone_size: .; d_call: TRBD2; j_call: TRBJ2-1; v_call: TRBV13; cdr3_aa: CASSPPGGRSYNEQFF; cdr3_nt: TGTGCCAGCAGCCCCCCGGGCGGGAGGTCGTACAATGAGCAGTTCTTC
clone_size: .; d_call: TRBD1; j_call: TRBJ2-5; v_call: TRBV7-9; cdr3_aa: CASNRQGGSQETQYF; cdr3_nt: TGTGCCAGCAACCGACAGGGGGGGTCCCAAGAGACCCAGTACTTC
clone_size: few; d_call: TRBD2; j_call: TRBJ2-1; v_call: TRBV18; cdr3_aa: CASSPPTSGRRYNEQFF; cdr3_nt: TGTGCCAGCTCACCACCGACTAGCGGGAGGCGTTACAATGAGCAGTTCTTC
clone_size: few; d_call: TRBD2; j_call: TRBJ2-5; v_call: TRBV5-6; cdr3_aa: CASSLVVGGGSQETQYF; cdr3_nt: TGTGCCAGCAGCTTGGTCGTCGGCGGGGGGTCCCAAGAGACCCAGTACTTC
clone_size: few; d_call: .; j_call: TRBJ2-7; v_call: TRBV2; cdr3_aa: CASRDWNEQYF; cdr3_nt: TGTGCCAGCAGAGATTGGAACGAGCAGTACTTC
clone_size: .; d_call: TRBD1; j_call: TRBJ2-2; v_call: TRBV5-1; cdr3_aa: CASSLARTGAGELFF; cdr3_nt: TGCGCCAGCAGCTTGGCCCGGACAGGGGCCGGGGAGCTGTTTTTT
clone_size: many; d_call: TRBD1; j_call: TRBJ2-1; v_call: TRBV24-1; cdr3_aa: CATSDWDRSGNEQFF; cdr3_nt: TGTGCCACCAGTGATTGGGACAGGTCAGGCAATGAGCAGTTCTTC
clone_size: once; d_call: .; j_call: TRBJ1-1; v_call: TRBV4-3; cdr3_aa: CASSQIPDMNTEAFF; cdr3_nt: TGCGCCAGCAGCCAGATCCCAGATATGAACACTGAAGCTTTCTTT
clone_size: .; d_call: TRBD2; j_call: TRBJ2-5; v_call: TRBV4-2; cdr3_aa: CASSQDAGDLETQYF; cdr3_nt: TGTGCCAGCAGCCAAGACGCGGGAGATTTGGAGACCCAGTACTTC
clone_size: .; d_call: .; j_call: TRBJ1-5; v_call: TRBV2; cdr3_aa: CATTGAFNQPQHF; cdr3_nt: TGTGCCACCACCGGGGCTTTCAATCAGCCCCAGCATTTT
clone_size: few; d_call: .; j_call: TRBJ2-5; v_call: TRBV7-2; cdr3_aa: CASSLDPSAVGTQYF; cdr3_nt: TGTGCCAGCAGCTTAGACCCCTCCGCGGTGGGGACCCAGTACTTC